These T cell receptor beta chains were read from a single sample in a study of T cells after yellow fever vaccination. TCRdb processed the 5' RACE reads anew with MiXCR; each CDR3 protein has one entry. The repertoire holds approximately 150,000 distinct CDR3 sequences, around 8.5% seen once, with roughly 36% in the top ten. Sequenced material: CD8+ T cells sorted from PBMCs, taken 45 days after the yellow fever booster vaccination. All receptors come from a man aged 18 to 35 who received the YFV17D yellow fever vaccine. CDR3s include the opening cysteine and the closing phenylalanine or tryptophan. The D gene is left open where the match is weak. A row's size may be missing; if present it is once, few, many or a size class.

v_gene: TRBV6-2/TRBV6-3
d_gene: TRBD1
j_gene: TRBJ2-5
abundance: few
CDR3aa: CASSTGTGEETQYF
CDR3nt: TGTGCCAGCAGTACCGGGACAGGGGAAGAGACCCAGTACTTC

v_gene: TRBV7-8
d_gene: TRBD2
j_gene: TRBJ2-1
abundance: NA
CDR3aa: CASSSLLAGGYNEQFF
CDR3nt: TGTGCCAGCAGCTCCCTACTAGCGGGGGGGTACAATGAGCAGTTCTTC

v_gene: TRBV7-2
d_gene: TRBD2
j_gene: TRBJ2-7
abundance: NA
CDR3aa: CASSSGTSGVYEQYF
CDR3nt: TGTGCCAGCAGCTCTGGGACTAGCGGGGTCTACGAGCAGTACTTC

v_gene: TRBV3-1
d_gene: NA
j_gene: TRBJ1-1
abundance: NA
CDR3aa: CASSQHTEAFF
CDR3nt: TGTGCCAGCAGCCAACATACTGAAGCTTTCTTT

v_gene: TRBV20-1
d_gene: NA
j_gene: TRBJ1-2
abundance: NA
CDR3aa: CSARDLRGREDGYTF
CDR3nt: TGCAGTGCTAGGGACCTGAGAGGCAGGGAGGATGGCTACACCTTC

v_gene: TRBV19
d_gene: NA
j_gene: TRBJ2-3
abundance: NA
CDR3aa: CASSMIGSTDTQYF
CDR3nt: TGTGCCAGTAGTATGATCGGGAGCACAGATACGCAGTATTTT

v_gene: TRBV6-1
d_gene: TRBD1
j_gene: TRBJ2-3
abundance: few
CDR3aa: CASRGTGTGHHTQYF
CDR3nt: TGTGCCAGCAGGGGAACCGGGACAGGGCATCATACGCAGTATTTT

v_gene: TRBV19
d_gene: TRBD1
j_gene: TRBJ1-4
abundance: NA
CDR3aa: CASSIVTDRDTEKLFF
CDR3nt: TGTGCCAGTAGTATAGTTACCGACAGGGACACTGAAAAACTGTTTTTT

v_gene: TRBV27
d_gene: TRBD2
j_gene: TRBJ2-1
abundance: many
CDR3aa: CASSSGLFTEQFF
CDR3nt: TGTGCCAGCAGTTCGGGACTATTCACTGAGCAGTTCTTC

v_gene: TRBV7-8
d_gene: TRBD2
j_gene: TRBJ2-5
abundance: many
CDR3aa: CASSLTSSNLAGPGETQYF
CDR3nt: TGTGCCAGCAGCTTAACCAGCTCGAATCTAGCGGGCCCGGGGGAGACCCAGTACTTC